One sample yielded the 27 T cell receptor beta chains listed below, sequenced in a study of blood T cell repertoires in COVID-19. Only in-frame clones appear in the TCRdb table, and some are missing; sequencing was by immunoSEQ multiplex PCR. The data hold nearly 200,000 clones, with about 82% observed a single time. Input material: peripheral blood. These TCRs come from a man aged 60 to 75 with COVID-19, enrolled during active disease.

This clone was detected a few times. The rearrangement links TRBV5-1 to TRBJ2-7, with D perhaps TRBD1 (6 bases). Per germline, CDR1 SGHRS and CDR2 YFSETQ. The CDR3 has 15 amino acids. Trimming shortened V by 4 bases and J by 3 bases, and 17 bases separated the two germline ends. In DNA form, the CDR3 reads TGCGCCAGCAGCCCGACGGGACAAACTGACTACGAGCAGTACTTC. This encodes CASSPTGQTDYEQYF.

Concerning this clone itself: This specimen includes other DNA sequences encoding the same CDR3. The chain is built from TRBV5-6 and TRBJ1-5; perhaps TRBD1 as D (6 bases). From germline, CDR1 is SGHDT and CDR2 YYEEEE. The CDR3 contains 15 residues. Trimming pared 1 base from V and 4 bases from J, leaving 12 bases between. Here the CDR3 DNA reads TGTGCCAGCAGCTTGAGGGGGAACGGTAATCAGCCCCAGCATTTT. This sequence encodes CASSLRGNGNQPQHF.

This chain connects TRBV2 to TRBJ2-6; TRBD2 might be the D (5 bases). V was clipped by 5 bases and J by 0 bases, with 8 bases between them. This CDR3 comprises 15 residues. CDR1 and CDR2 (germline): SNHLY, FYNNEI. CDR3 coding DNA: TGTGCCAGCAGTAGCGACTACTCTGGGGCCAACGTCCTGACTTTC. Encoded protein: CASSSDYSGANVLTF.

In its sample, this clone was seen a few times. At the DNA level, this CDR3 is encoded by other sequences in the same sample as well. The V gene is TRBV5-1, the J gene TRBJ1-1; maybe TRBD1 (5 bases). CDR1 is SGHRS and CDR2 is YFSETQ in the germline V gene. Trimming stripped 4 bases from V and 1 base from J, with 8 bases between. CDR3 length: 13 amino acids. CDR3 sequence (DNA): TGCGCCAGCAGCCAAGGACAGAACACTGAAGCTTTCTTT. Its protein is CASSQGQNTEAFF.

This chain joins TRBV15 and TRBJ2-1, with D tentatively TRBD1 (6 bases). The CDR3 totals 13 residues. V lost 0 bases and J 8 bases, leaving 8 bases between the germline ends. Germline-derived CDR1 and CDR2 are LNHNV and YYDKDF (reference sequence). CDR3 loop: CATSREQGYEQFF. The CDR3 nucleotides read TGTGCCACCAGCAGAGAACAGGGATATGAGCAGTTCTTC. Together with reference TRBV15 and TRBJ2-1, the CDR3 gives the full variable domain: DAMVIQNPRYQVTQFGKPVTLSCSQTLNHNVMYWYQQKSSQAPKLLFHYYDKDFNNEADTPDNFQSRRPNTSFCFLDIRSPGLGDTAMYLCATSREQGYEQFFGPGTRLTVL.

Here the CDR3 reads CASSHRVGETQYF. The CDR3 region has the DNA TGTGCCAGCAGCCACAGGGTGGGGGAGACCCAGTACTTC. The chain joins TRBV5-8 to TRBJ2-5, with D perhaps matching TRBD1 (6 bases). CDR1 and CDR2 from the germline V gene are SGHTS and YDEGEE. The V end was cut by 4 bases, the J end by 5 bases, with 12 bases between. The CDR3 consists of 13 residues.

The chain recombines TRBV28 with TRBJ1-2; 10 bases fit TRBD1. V lost 0 bases, J lost 1 base, and 5 bases stayed unmatched. The CDR3 is 17 residues long. CDR1 is MDHEN, CDR2 SYDVKM, per germline. CDR3 DNA sequence: TGTGCCAGCAGTTTATGGACAGGGGGCGTTGATAACTATGGCTACACCTTC. This translates into CASSLWTGGVDNYGYTF.

This chain connects TRBV4-2 to TRBJ2-5; 8 nucleotides align to TRBD1. Losses at the gene ends were 4 bases for V and 1 base for J; bases not matched to a gene: 8. This CDR3 region has 16 residues. CDR1 is LGHNA, CDR2 YNFKEQ, per germline. DNA of the CDR3: TGTGCCAGCAGCCCCTTTTCAGGGACAGGCCAAGAGACCCAGTACTTC. Translated: CASSPFSGTGQETQYF.

This rearrangement joins TRBV6-1 to TRBJ2-2; 7 nucleotides agree with TRBD1. The CDR3 has 15 residues. V was pared by 1 base and J by 2 bases, with 1 base of the junction left unmatched. From germline, CDR1 is MNHNS and CDR2 SASEGT. The CDR3 here is CASSEGQGNTGELFF. The CDR3 region has the DNA TGTGCCAGCAGTGAAGGACAGGGAAACACCGGGGAGCTGTTTTTT.

The V call is TRBV9, the J call TRBJ1-1; the D is unclear. The CDR3 is 12 residues long. Germline CDR1 and CDR2: SGDLS and YYNGEE. V lost 4 bases to trimming and J lost 2 bases, with 6 bases between them. CDR3 sequence (DNA): TGTGCCAGCAGCCGAGCAAACACTGAAGCTTTCTTT. Protein product: CASSRANTEAFF.

The rearrangement uses TRBV18 and TRBJ2-2; 12 positions agree with TRBD2. Per germline, CDR1 KGHSH and CDR2 LQKENI. Trimming removed 5 bases from V and 5 bases from J; junction bases left unmatched: 3. The CDR3 totals 15 residues. DNA of the CDR3: TGTGCCAGCTCAGTACTAGCGGGAGGAACCGGGGAGCTGTTTTTT. Translating it yields CASSVLAGGTGELFF.

This chain connects TRBV5-5 to TRBJ1-1; TRBD1 is a possible D gene (5 bases). Per the germline V gene, CDR1 is SGHKS and CDR2 is YYEKEE (reference sequence). CDR3 size: 13 residues. V lost 2 bases, J lost 10 bases, and 15 bases lay in between. CDR3 sequence reads: CASSFTGVEGAFF. In nucleotides, the CDR3 is TGTGCCAGCAGCTTTACGGGGGTCGAGGGAGCTTTCTTT.

This chain joins TRBV15 and TRBJ1-5; 9 bases fit TRBD1. The CDR3 totals 19 residues. In germline, CDR1 is LNHNV, CDR2 YYDKDF (reference sequence). The junction had 21 bases not matched to a gene; V was cut back by 1 base and J by 11 bases. The CDR3 sequence is CATSRVFMGTGQRDGTQHF. The DNA for the CDR3 is TGTGCCACCAGCAGAGTTTTTATGGGGACAGGGCAGAGGGATGGAACCCAGCATTTT.

The V call is TRBV5-3, the J call TRBJ2-2; the D gene is possibly TRBD1 (6 bases). TRBV5-3 carries the ORF label, with uncertain function. This CDR3 has 17 amino acids. Trimming removed 5 bases at V and 6 bases at J, with 23 bases between. The CDR3 sequence is CARRWGHTGELAGELFF. The CDR3 nucleotides are TGTGCCAGAAGATGGGGACACACTGGGGAACTCGCCGGGGAGCTGTTTTTT.

This chain connects TRBV9 to TRBJ2-5; D gene uncertain. The germline CDR1 and CDR2 sequences are SGDLS and YYNGEE. This CDR3 contains 13 residues. With 3 bases removed from V and 3 bases from J, the gap between germline ends came to 9 bases. In DNA, the CDR3 is TGTGCCAGCAGCGCACGGTTGGAAGAGACCCAGTACTTC. Protein sequence: CASSARLEETQYF.

This chain joins TRBV4-1 and TRBJ1-1; the D gene is possibly TRBD1 (6 bases). Between the trimmed V and J ends, which lost 1 base and 5 bases, there was a span of 14 bases. The CDR3 covers 15 residues. Germline V lookup: CDR1 MGHRA, CDR2 YSYEKL. The DNA for the CDR3 is TGCGCCAGCAGCCAAGGGACAGTGGGCCGGACTGAAGCTTTCTTT. This gives the protein CASSQGTVGRTEAFF.

This chain joins TRBV27 and TRBJ2-3; TRBD2 matches at 9 bases. After removal of 6 bases from V and 1 base from J, the junction contained 2 bases not matched to a gene. CDR1 MNHEY and CDR2 SMNVEV come from the germline V gene (reference sequence). The CDR3 is 14 amino acids. The CDR3: CASRLAGRTDTQYF. The CDR3 DNA is TGTGCCAGCAGACTAGCGGGCCGCACAGATACGCAGTATTTT.

The chain couples TRBV7-6 to TRBJ1-1, with a tentative D call TRBD1 (5 bases). Per the germline V gene, CDR1 is SGHVS and CDR2 is FNYEAQ. This CDR3 comprises 16 residues. The ends were cut back, 4 bases at V and 1 base at J, with 16 bases in the middle. The CDR3 here is CASSSQLGTGNTEAFF. The CDR3 coding sequence is TGTGCCAGCAGCTCACAACTCGGGACTGGGAACACTGAAGCTTTCTTT.

The rearrangement joins TRBV7-8 to TRBJ2-4; 7 positions match TRBD2. Germline CDR1 reads SGHVS; CDR2 reads FQNEAQ. Germline trimming cut 0 bases from V and 3 bases from J; bases unmatched to any gene: 8. This CDR3 is built from 17 residues. This chain's CDR3 is CASSLAQFGTNKNIQYF. In DNA form, the CDR3 reads TGTGCCAGCAGCTTAGCCCAATTTGGGACTAACAAAAACATTCAGTACTTC.

This clone appeared once. The rearrangement uses TRBV14 and TRBJ1-5, with D maybe TRBD1 (5 bases). The CDR3 totals 16 residues. CDR1 and CDR2 (germline): SGHDN, FVKESK. V lost 2 bases and J lost 1, with 12 bases in between. As DNA, the CDR3 is TGTGCCAGCAGCCAAAGGTCAGGGTTCAGCAATCAGCCCCAGCATTTT. Protein: CASSQRSGFSNQPQHF. Complete variable domain (other parts from reference TRBV14 and TRBJ1-5): EAGVTQFPSHSVIEKGQTVTLRCDPISGHDNLYWYRRVMGKEIKFLLHFVKESKQDESGMPNNRFLAERTGGTYSTLKVQPAELEDSGVYFCASSQRSGFSNQPQHFGDGTRLSIL.

For this clone: One end of the junction is discordant with germline, which a read error may explain. The chain carries TRBV6-2 or TRBV6-3 and TRBJ1-1; D uncertain. The germline V gene encodes CDR1 MNHEY and CDR2 SVGEGT. CDR3 length: 12 residues. CDR3 bases: TGTGCCAGCAGTCACTCGAGGAGTGAAGCTTTCTTT. It is translated as CASSHSRSEAFF.

The rearrangement uses TRBV3-1 (or the pseudogene TRBV3-2) and TRBJ1-4; D is unresolved. The CDR3 runs 14 residues. V lost 3 bases and J lost 8, with 13 bases in between. The germline gives CDR1 LGHDT, CDR2 YNNKEL (reference sequence). CDR3 sequence reads: CASSHEGEVEKLFF. The CDR3 DNA sequence: TGTGCCAGCAGCCACGAAGGTGAGGTGGAAAAACTGTTTTTT.

The rearrangement joins TRBV10-1 to TRBJ2-1; 10 bases are a match to TRBD2. With V trimmed by 10 bases and J by 7 bases, 13 bases remained unmatched. The CDR3 spans 15 residues. In germline, CDR1 is WNHNN, CDR2 SYGVQD (reference sequence). The CDR3 protein is CATAQSSGSINEQFF. The CDR3 DNA reads as TGCGCCACCGCGCAGTCTAGCGGGAGTATAAATGAGCAGTTCTTC.

The chain links TRBV7-3 to TRBJ1-5, with a tentative D call TRBD1 (6 bases). V was clipped by 5 bases and J by 7 bases, with 18 bases between them. The CDR3 runs 15 residues. In germline, CDR1 is SGHTA, CDR2 FQGTGA. Here the CDR3 DNA reads TGTGCCAGCAGCGAACGACAGGAGAGCGGACAGCCCCAGCATTTT. Amino acids: CASSERQESGQPQHF.

This chain uses TRBV6-2 or TRBV6-3 with TRBJ1-1; weak D call: TRBD1 (6 bases). V shed 4 bases and J shed 0 bases, with 9 bases lying between them. This CDR3 spans 14 amino acids. Germline values: CDR1 MNHEY, CDR2 SVGEGT. The CDR3 loop is CASSSRGVNTEAFF. Here the CDR3 DNA reads TGTGCCAGCAGTTCCAGGGGCGTGAACACTGAAGCTTTCTTT.

The chain joins TRBV27 to TRBJ2-1, with 10 bases identical to TRBD2. Germline V gene data show CDR1 as MNHEY and CDR2 as SMNVEV (reference sequence). Losses at the gene ends were 3 bases for V and 8 bases for J; bases not matched to a gene: 7. This CDR3 is 15 amino acids long. As DNA, the CDR3 is TGTGCCAGCAGTTTCTTTCCTAGCGGGGGTTATGAGCAGTTCTTC. It encodes CASSFFPSGGYEQFF.

The J gene is TRBJ2-7, the V gene TRBV4-2; 10 positions match TRBD1. The CDR3 totals 16 residues. Trimming took 4 bases from V and 2 from J; bases not matched to a gene: 8. CDR1 and CDR2 (germline): LGHNA, YNFKEQ. CDR3 DNA sequence: TGTGCCAGCAGCCGTTTCCTAGGACAGGGGGCCTACGAGCAGTACTTC. Translated, it gives CASSRFLGQGAYEQYF.